This T cell receptor (beta chain) was captured by sequencing in a study of shared clonotypes between healthy human individuals. Remarks on this clone: Its specificity is unknown.

Whole-study results and caveats: Represented diversity (both genetic and exposure-history) was limited by the small number of donors. The sole specimen, blood, was sampled, and tissue repertoires likely differ.

CDR1 is SGHVS, CDR2 FNYEAQ, per germline. V lost 2 bases and J lost 2, with 10 bases in between. This CDR3 is built from 15 residues. Execution of the assay was at deep level. TCRdb's table, derived via immunoSEQ multiplex PCR, lists solely in-frame clones and lacks some. The sample consists of over 300,000 clones, about nine tenths of them appearing once. The receptor was derived from a man aged 18 to 30 in good health. The chain couples TRBV7-6 to TRBJ2-1; D is possibly TRBD2 (5 bases). Sequencing was performed on memory CD8+ T cells sorted from blood. Subset in this sample: CD45RO+ cells pooled with CCR7-negative TemRA cells. The CDR3 bases are TGTGCCAGCAGCTTACTACGGGGAGCCTACAATGAGCAGTTCTTC. The encoded protein is CASSLLRGAYNEQFF.